This T cell receptor (beta chain) was sequenced in a study of T-cell reconstitution after alpha-beta-depleted transplantation in children. This clonotype was counted ten times or more. Germline CDR1 reads MDHEN; CDR2 reads SYDVKM. The CDR3 is 12 amino acids. Trimming stripped 5 bases from V and 8 bases from J, with 13 bases between. The library targeted TCRbeta and was prepared with unique molecular identifiers. A single record per CDR3 protein comes from TCRdb applying MiXCR to the PCR reads. The sample shows about 610,000 distinct CDR3 sequences, roughly a tenth of them seen only once. This TCR came from a human donor who donated a stem cell graft to a child with acute myeloid leukemia. Specimen: PBMCs from the stem cell graft donor, collected from the stem cell graft. The chain carries TRBV28 and TRBJ2-7, with D perhaps given as TRBD1 or TRBD2 (5 bases each). CDR3 DNA: TGTGCCAGCAGTAATCGGCAGGGACAGCAGTACTTC. Translated, it gives CASSNRQGQQYF.